These T cell receptor beta chains were read from a single sample in a study of human T cells and chemical hapten exposure. In TCRdb, the RACE reads were re-called with MiXCR into one record per CDR3 protein. The sample has approximately 38,000 distinct CDR3 sequences, about 11% seen once. Sequenced material: whole blood, taken in connection with sensitization to the hapten diphenylcyclopropenone (DPC). The source of these receptors is a man between 25 and 39 years old with alopecia areata. Some clones in this sample may be carry-over from other donors' samples. CDR3s include the opening cysteine and the closing phenylalanine or tryptophan. Fields, in order: J gene, D gene, clone size, V gene, CDR3 DNA, CDR3 protein. A D gene is named only where the DNA matches it firmly. The size entry is marked missing in some rows and otherwise reads once, few, many or a size class.

TRBJ2-2 | . | many | TRBV7-3 | TGTGCCAGCAGCTTAAAAGGGTGGTGGACCGGGGAGCTGTTTTTT | CASSLKGWWTGELFF
TRBJ2-7 | TRBD1 | many | TRBV3-1 | TGTGCCAGCAGTCAGGGACAGGGCACCTACGAGCAGTACTTC | CASSQGQGTYEQYF
TRBJ2-3 | TRBD1 | few | TRBV11-2 | TGTGCCAGCAGCCCGGTAGGGACAGGTTTCACAGATACGCAGTATTTT | CASSPVGTGFTDTQYF
TRBJ2-3 | . | few | TRBV12-3/TRBV12-4 | TGTGCCAGCAGTCGGGCGGGGACCTATTGGGATACGCAGTATTTT | CASSRAGTYWDTQYF
TRBJ2-1 | TRBD2 | many | TRBV3-1 | TGTGCCAGCAGCCAAGATTGGGCTAGCGGAAATGAGCAGTTCTTC | CASSQDWASGNEQFF
TRBJ2-2 | . | many | TRBV6-7 | TGTGCCAGCAGTTACTCGATCGAGCTAACGAACACCGGGGAGCTGTTTTTT | CASSYSIELTNTGELFF
TRBJ2-5 | . | many | TRBV5-6 | TGTGCCAGCAGCTCAACAGAGACCCAGTACTTC | CASSSTETQYF
TRBJ2-3 | TRBD2 | few | TRBV7-8 | TGTGCCAGCAGCCCAAGCGGGGGGCAGGCAGATACGCAGTATTTT | CASSPSGGQADTQYF
TRBJ2-5 | . | many | TRBV5-1 | TGCGCCAGCAGCTCCGGGGACGCCCTCGAGACCCAGTACTTC | CASSSGDALETQYF
TRBJ2-1 | . | . | TRBV29-1 | TGCAGCGTTGACGGGGGAGGATCCAATGAGCAGTTCTTC | CSVDGGGSNEQFF
TRBJ1-1 | . | . | TRBV4-1 | TGCGCCAGCAGCCAAGCTGTGGGGCGGGAAGCTTTCTTT | CASSQAVGREAFF
TRBJ2-2 | TRBD1 | few | TRBV19 | TGTGCCAGTATTTCTCCGGGACAGGGATATACCGGGGAGCTGTTTTTT | CASISPGQGYTGELFF
TRBJ1-3 | . | . | TRBV20-1 | TGCAGTGCTAGAGGGACCCTTTGGAACACCATATATTTT | CSARGTLWNTIYF
TRBJ2-3 | . | . | TRBV7-2 | TGTGCCAGCAGCTTAGGGGGTGTCGGCACAGATACGCAGTATTTT | CASSLGGVGTDTQYF
TRBJ1-1 | . | . | TRBV28 | TGTGCCAGCGGGCAGGGAACACCTGAAGCTTTCTTT | CASGQGTPEAFF
TRBJ2-7 | . | . | TRBV6-1 | TGTGCCAGCAGAAGACTAGGGGGATCCTACGAGCAGTACTTC | CASRRLGGSYEQYF
TRBJ2-2 | . | few | TRBV3-1 | TGTGCCAGCAGCCATCGTCAGGGAAGGGGAACCGGGGAGCTGTTTTTT | CASSHRQGRGTGELFF
TRBJ2-3 | . | . | TRBV12-5 | TGTGCTAGTGGTTTGGACCGGGGAGGGGGTCTTGAAGATACGCAGTATTTT | CASGLDRGGGLEDTQYF
TRBJ2-1 | TRBD1 | . | TRBV25-1 | TGTGCCAGCAGTGAAGCCGGGACAGGGATCTACAATGAGCAGTTCTTC | CASSEAGTGIYNEQFF
TRBJ1-1 | . | many | TRBV12-3/TRBV12-4 | TGTGCCAGCAGAACCGGGGTACCGAACACTGAAGCTTTCTTT | CASRTGVPNTEAFF
TRBJ1-2 | . | . | TRBV10-2 | TGCGCCAGCAGTCGTGACCTCTTCTATGGCTACACCTTC | CASSRDLFYGYTF
TRBJ2-5 | . | many | TRBV7-6 | TGTGCCAGCAGCCTCACGGGTGCCCAAGAGACCCAGTACTTC | CASSLTGAQETQYF
TRBJ1-6 | . | many | TRBV5-1 | TGCGCCAGCAGCCACGGCTACGGAGGGGAAAGCTCCTATAATTCACCCCTCCACTTT | CASSHGYGGESSYNSPLHF
TRBJ1-2 | TRBD1 | . | TRBV29-1 | TGCAGCGTTCCATGGGGACAGGGGCACTATGGCTACACCTTC | CSVPWGQGHYGYTF
TRBJ2-3 | TRBD2 | . | TRBV15 | TGTGCCACCAGCAGTAGACTAGCGGGAGTAGATACGCAGTATTTT | CATSSRLAGVDTQYF
TRBJ2-6 | . | . | TRBV5-1 | TGCGCCAGCAGCTTGGGGGAACGGACCAACGTCCTGACTTTC | CASSLGERTNVLTF
TRBJ2-1 | . | many | TRBV10-3 | TGTGCCATCAGGCCCGAACTAGTTTACAATGAGCAGTTCTTC | CAIRPELVYNEQFF
TRBJ2-2 | . | many | TRBV28 | TGTGCCAGCTACCGACTAATAACCGGGGAGCTGTTTTTT | CASYRLITGELFF
TRBJ2-1 | . | . | TRBV12-5 | TGTGCTAGTGGTTTGGTACTGGGTTCTCAGGGGAAGGATGAGCAGTTCTTC | CASGLVLGSQGKDEQFF